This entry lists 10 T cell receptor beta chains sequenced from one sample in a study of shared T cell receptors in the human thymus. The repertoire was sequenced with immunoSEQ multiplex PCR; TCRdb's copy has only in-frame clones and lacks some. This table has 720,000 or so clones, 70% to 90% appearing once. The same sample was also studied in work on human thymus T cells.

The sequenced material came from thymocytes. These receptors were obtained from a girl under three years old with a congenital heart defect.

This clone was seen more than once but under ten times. CDR3 in amino acids: CASSLWDTNTEAFF. The CDR3 DNA reads as TGTGCCAGCAGCTTGTGGGACACGAACACTGAAGCTTTCTTT. The chain has TRBV5-8 and TRBJ1-1, with D perhaps TRBD1 (6 bases). V lost 1 base, J lost 1 base, and 8 bases lay in between. The germline V gene has CDR1 SGHTS and CDR2 YDEGEE. This CDR3 is 14 amino acids long.

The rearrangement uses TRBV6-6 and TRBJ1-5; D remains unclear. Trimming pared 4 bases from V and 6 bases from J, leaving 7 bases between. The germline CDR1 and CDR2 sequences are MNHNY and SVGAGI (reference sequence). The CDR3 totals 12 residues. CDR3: CASSFPGQPQHF. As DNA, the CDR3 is TGTGCCAGCAGTTTCCCCGGTCAGCCCCAGCATTTT.

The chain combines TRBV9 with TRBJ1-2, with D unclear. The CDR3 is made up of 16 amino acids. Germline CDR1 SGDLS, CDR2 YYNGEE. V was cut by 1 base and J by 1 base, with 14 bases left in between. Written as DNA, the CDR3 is TGTGCCAGCAGCGTATATGAAGCGCGTCATAACTATGGCTACACCTTC. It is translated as CASSVYEARHNYGYTF.

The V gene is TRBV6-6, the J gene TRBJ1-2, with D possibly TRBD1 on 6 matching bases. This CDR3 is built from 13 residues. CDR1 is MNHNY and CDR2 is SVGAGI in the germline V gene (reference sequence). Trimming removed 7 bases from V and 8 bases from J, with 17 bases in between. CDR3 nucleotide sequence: TGTGCCAGCAACCTGGGACAAATGAGCGGCTACACCTTC. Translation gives CASNLGQMSGYTF.

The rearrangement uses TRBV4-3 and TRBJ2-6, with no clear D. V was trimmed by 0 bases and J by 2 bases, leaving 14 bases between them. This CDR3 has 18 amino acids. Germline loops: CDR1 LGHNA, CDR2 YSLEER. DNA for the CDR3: TGCGCCAGCAGCCAAGATCCGGAATACAGCACTGGGGCCAACGTCCTGACTTTC. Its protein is CASSQDPEYSTGANVLTF.

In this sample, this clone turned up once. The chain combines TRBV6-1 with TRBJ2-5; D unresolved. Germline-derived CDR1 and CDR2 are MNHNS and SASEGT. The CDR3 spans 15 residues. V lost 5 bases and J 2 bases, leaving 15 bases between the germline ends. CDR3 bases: TGTGCCAGCAGTAAAAAGCCACTCCCACAAGAGACCCAGTACTTC. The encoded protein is CASSKKPLPQETQYF.

The CDR3 DNA reads TGTGCCAGCAGCAAAGAGGGGGCCGATAACTATGGCTACACCTTC. As protein: CASSKEGADNYGYTF. The J gene is TRBJ1-2, the V gene TRBV11-2; 7 nucleotides match TRBD1. The CDR3 spans 15 residues. Germline V lookup: CDR1 SGHAT, CDR2 FQNNGV. V lost 5 bases and J lost 1; bases outside the gene matches: 7. Combining the CDR3 with reference TRBV11-2 and TRBJ1-2 gives the whole variable domain EAGVAQSPRYKIIEKRQSVAFWCNPISGHATLYWYQQILGQGPKLLIQFQNNGVVDDSQLPKDRFSAERLKGVDSTLKIQPAKLEDSAVYLCASSKEGADNYGYTFGSGTRLTVV.

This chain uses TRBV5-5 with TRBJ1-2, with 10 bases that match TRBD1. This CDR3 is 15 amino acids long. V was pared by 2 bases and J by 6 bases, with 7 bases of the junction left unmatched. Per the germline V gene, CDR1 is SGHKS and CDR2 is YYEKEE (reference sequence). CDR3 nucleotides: TGTGCCAGCAGCTTACGGGGACAGGGGTGGGATGGCTACACCTTC. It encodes CASSLRGQGWDGYTF.

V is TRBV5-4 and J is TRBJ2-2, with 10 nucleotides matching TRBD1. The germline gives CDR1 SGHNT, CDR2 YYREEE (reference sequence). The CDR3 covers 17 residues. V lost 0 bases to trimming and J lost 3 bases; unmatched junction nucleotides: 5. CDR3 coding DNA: TGTGCCAGCAGCTTGGGGGGGGACAGGGGACACACCGGGGAGCTGTTTTTT. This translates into CASSLGGDRGHTGELFF.

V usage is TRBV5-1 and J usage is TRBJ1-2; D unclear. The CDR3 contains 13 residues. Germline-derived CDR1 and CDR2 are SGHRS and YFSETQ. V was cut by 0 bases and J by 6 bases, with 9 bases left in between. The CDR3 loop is CASSLGYGNGYTF. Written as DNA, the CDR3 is TGCGCCAGCAGCTTGGGGTACGGGAATGGCTACACCTTC.